These 6 T cell receptor beta chains came from one sample sequenced in a study of patients and donors after allogeneic stem cell transplantation. Each CDR3 protein gets one entry after TCRdb re-called the RT-PCR reads with MiXCR. The sample shows roughly 190,000 distinct CDR3 sequences, around two fifths of them seen only once. The sequenced sample consisted of blood, either unsorted or a sorted T cell fraction (not recorded which). The receptors were gathered from a human donor who was either an allogeneic HSCT recipient or a stem cell or donor lymphocyte infusion donor (not recorded which). It is not recorded whose cells these are; they may come from a transplant donor.

This clonotype was seen at least ten times. The chain is built from TRBV5-1 and TRBJ1-1; D gene ambiguous. This CDR3 region has 15 residues. The germline CDR1 and CDR2 sequences are SGHRS and YFSETQ. Trimming shortened V by 0 bases and J by 0 bases, and 9 bases separated the two germline ends. The CDR3 loop is CASSLVGRVNTEAFF. The CDR3 region has the DNA TGCGCCAGCAGCTTGGTCGGCAGAGTGAACACTGAAGCTTTCTTT.

This chain links TRBV5-1 with TRBJ2-1; D possibly corresponds to TRBD2 (6 bases). Germline V CDR1 and CDR2: SGHRS, YFSETQ. Trimming took off 2 bases at V and 5 bases at J, with 23 bases between the two ends. The CDR3 covers 18 residues. The CDR3 DNA is TGCGCCAGCAGCTTATTACGGGACTCCTTTATTCTTAACAATGAGCAGTTCTTC. Translated, it gives CASSLLRDSFILNNEQFF. Full variable domain (missing parts from reference TRBV5-1 and TRBJ2-1): KAGVTQTPRYLIKTRGQQVTLSCSPISGHRSVSWYQQTPGQGLQFLFEYFSETQRNKGNFPGRFSGRQFSNSRSEMNVSTLELGDSALYLCASSLLRDSFILNNEQFFGPGTRLTVL.

This rearrangement joins TRBV9 to TRBJ2-3; maybe TRBD1 (5 bases). Per germline, CDR1 SGDLS and CDR2 YYNGEE. This CDR3 has 14 amino acids. Trimming cost V 3 bases and J 4 bases, with 12 bases left between them. CDR3 protein: CASSARVRSDTQYF. CDR3 DNA: TGTGCCAGCAGCGCCAGGGTTAGATCAGATACGCAGTATTTT.

The chain couples TRBV6-5 to TRBJ2-1; 7 nucleotides align to TRBD2. Trimming removed 8 bases from V and 4 bases from J; junction bases left unmatched: 5. The CDR3 runs 13 residues. The germline gives CDR1 MNHEY, CDR2 SVGAGI. The CDR3 coding sequence is TGTGCCAGCCAGCGGGACTCTTACAATGAGCAGTTCTTC. Amino acids: CASQRDSYNEQFF.

This clonotype was counted a few times. CDR3 sequence reads: CASSPQGGNEQFF. The CDR3 DNA is TGTGCCAGCAGCCCCCAAGGAGGGAATGAGCAGTTCTTC. V and J are TRBV9 and TRBJ2-1; possible D gene TRBD2, 6 bases. Trimming removed 4 bases from V and 7 bases from J, with 12 bases in between. Germline V CDR1 and CDR2: SGDLS, YYNGEE. The CDR3 loop spans 13 amino acids.

CDR3 in DNA: TGTGCCACCAGTGATTTGAGGCAGGGGTACACCGGGGAGCTGTTTTTT. The encoded protein is CATSDLRQGYTGELFF. This rearrangement joins TRBV24-1 to TRBJ2-2; tentative D call: TRBD1 (6 bases). The germline V gene encodes CDR1 KGHDR and CDR2 SFDVKD. Deletions cut 0 bases from V and 3 bases from J, with 10 bases between. The CDR3 totals 16 residues.